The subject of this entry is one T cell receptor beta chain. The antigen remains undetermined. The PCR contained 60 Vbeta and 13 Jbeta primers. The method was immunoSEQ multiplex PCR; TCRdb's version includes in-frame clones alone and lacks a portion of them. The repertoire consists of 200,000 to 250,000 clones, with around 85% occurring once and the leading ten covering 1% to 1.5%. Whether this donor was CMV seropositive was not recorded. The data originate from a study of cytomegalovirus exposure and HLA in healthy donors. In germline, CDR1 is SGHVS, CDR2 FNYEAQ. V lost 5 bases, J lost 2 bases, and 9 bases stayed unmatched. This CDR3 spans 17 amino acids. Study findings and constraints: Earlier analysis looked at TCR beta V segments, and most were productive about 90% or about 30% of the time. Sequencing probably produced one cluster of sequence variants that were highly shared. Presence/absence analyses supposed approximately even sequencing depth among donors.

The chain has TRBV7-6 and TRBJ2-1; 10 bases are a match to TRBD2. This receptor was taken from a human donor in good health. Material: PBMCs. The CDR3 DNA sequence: TGTGCCAGCAGCCCTCACCCCGGACTAGCGGCCTACAATGAGCAGTTCTTC. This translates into CASSPHPGLAAYNEQFF.